The clone carrying this T cell receptor beta chain was counted a few times. The target antigen is unknown. This CDR3 has 14 residues. These data belong to a study of blood T cells in healthy people across ages. Study-wide results and caveats: Aged donors had fewer naive CD4+ cells and lower diversity than long-lived donors.

Through a sample-barcoded 5' primer and a J-beta primer mix, a second PCR was run for roughly 6 to 12 cycles. Each cDNA molecule received a tag from a template-switch adaptor that had 12 random nucleotides. Each CDR3 protein is one row after TCRdb ran MiXCR on the 5' RACE reads. The sample yields 780,000 or so distinct CDR3 sequences, about 25% seen once. The data also belong to a second study, concerning T cells of mothers and their children.

Source material: blood. This receptor was identified in a boy aged 5-17 years in good health. The chain links TRBV12-3 or TRBV12-4 to TRBJ2-1; 7 positions agree with TRBD1. The J call may be incorrect, as the DNA end agrees better with TRBJ2-7. DNA of the CDR3: TGTGCCAGCAGTTTGCTACAGGGGCTTGGTGAGCAGTACTTC. This codes for CASSLLQGLGEQYF.